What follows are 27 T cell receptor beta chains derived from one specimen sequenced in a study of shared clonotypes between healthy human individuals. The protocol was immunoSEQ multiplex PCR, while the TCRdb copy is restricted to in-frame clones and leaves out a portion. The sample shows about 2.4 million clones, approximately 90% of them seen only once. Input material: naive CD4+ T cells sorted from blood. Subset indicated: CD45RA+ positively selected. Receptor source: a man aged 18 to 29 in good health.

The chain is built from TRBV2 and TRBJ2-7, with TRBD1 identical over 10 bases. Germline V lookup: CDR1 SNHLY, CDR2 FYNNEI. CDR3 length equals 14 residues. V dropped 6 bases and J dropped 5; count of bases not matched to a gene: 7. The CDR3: CASRSTGGLHEQYF. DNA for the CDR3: TGTGCCAGCAGGTCGACAGGGGGCTTGCACGAGCAGTACTTC.

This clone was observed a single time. The CDR3 DNA reads as TGTGCCAGCCGAGGGTTGAGGACGGTTAATCAGCCCCAGCATTTT. Translation gives CASRGLRTVNQPQHF. The chain is built from TRBV2 and TRBJ1-5; D gene ambiguous. V dropped 8 bases and J dropped 4 bases, with 18 bases sitting between them. The germline CDR1 and CDR2 sequences are SNHLY and FYNNEI. This CDR3 is built from 15 residues.

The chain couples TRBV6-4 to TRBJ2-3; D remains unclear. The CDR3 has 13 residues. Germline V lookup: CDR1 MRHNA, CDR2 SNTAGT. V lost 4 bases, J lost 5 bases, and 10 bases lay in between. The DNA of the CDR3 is TGTGCCAGCAGTGTGACCTTTGGAGATACGCAGTATTTT. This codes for CASSVTFGDTQYF.

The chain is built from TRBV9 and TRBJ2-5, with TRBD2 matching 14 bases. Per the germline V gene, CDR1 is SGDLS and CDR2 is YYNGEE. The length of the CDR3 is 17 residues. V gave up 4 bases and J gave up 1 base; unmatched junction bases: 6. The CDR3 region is CASSPGTSGGPQETQYF. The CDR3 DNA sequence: TGTGCCAGCAGCCCCGGGACTAGCGGGGGCCCCCAAGAGACCCAGTACTTC.

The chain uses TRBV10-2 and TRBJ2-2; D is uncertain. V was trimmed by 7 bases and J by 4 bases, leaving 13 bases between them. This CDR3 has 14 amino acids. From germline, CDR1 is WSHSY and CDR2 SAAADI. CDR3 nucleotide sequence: TGCGCCAGCAATCGGCTACTTTTCACCGGGGAGCTGTTTTTT. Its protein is CASNRLLFTGELFF.

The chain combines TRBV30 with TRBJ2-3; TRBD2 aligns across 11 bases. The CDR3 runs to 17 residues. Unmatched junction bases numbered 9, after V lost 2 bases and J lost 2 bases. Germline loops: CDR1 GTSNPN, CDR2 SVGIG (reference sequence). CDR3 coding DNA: TGTGCCTGGAGTCCTACTAGGACTAGCGGGTACACAGATACGCAGTATTTT. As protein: CAWSPTRTSGYTDTQYF.

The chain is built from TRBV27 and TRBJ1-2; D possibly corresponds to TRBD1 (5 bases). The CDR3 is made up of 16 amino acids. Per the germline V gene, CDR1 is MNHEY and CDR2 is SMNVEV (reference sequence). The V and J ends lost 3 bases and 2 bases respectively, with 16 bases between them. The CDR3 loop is CASSLGTGTANYGYTF. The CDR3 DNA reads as TGTGCCAGCAGTTTGGGGACCGGGACGGCGAACTATGGCTACACCTTC.

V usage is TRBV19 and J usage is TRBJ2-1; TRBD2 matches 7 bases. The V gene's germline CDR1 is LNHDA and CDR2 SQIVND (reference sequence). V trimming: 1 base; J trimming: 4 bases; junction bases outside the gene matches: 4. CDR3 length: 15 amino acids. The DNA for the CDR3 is TGTGCCAGTAGTATAGCTAGCGGTGCATACAATGAGCAGTTCTTC. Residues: CASSIASGAYNEQFF.

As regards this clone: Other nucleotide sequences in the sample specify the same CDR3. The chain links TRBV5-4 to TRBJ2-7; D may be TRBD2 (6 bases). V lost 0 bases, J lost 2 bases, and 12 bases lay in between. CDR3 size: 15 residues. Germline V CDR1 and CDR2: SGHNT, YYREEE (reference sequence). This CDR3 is CASSLAGTGTYEQYF. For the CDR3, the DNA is TGTGCCAGCAGCTTGGCCGGGACTGGGACCTACGAGCAGTACTTC.

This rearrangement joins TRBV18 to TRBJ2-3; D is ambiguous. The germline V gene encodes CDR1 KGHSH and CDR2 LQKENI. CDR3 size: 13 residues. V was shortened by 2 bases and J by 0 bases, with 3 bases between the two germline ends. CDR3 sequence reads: CASSPNSTDTQYF. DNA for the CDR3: TGTGCCAGCTCACCAAATAGCACAGATACGCAGTATTTT. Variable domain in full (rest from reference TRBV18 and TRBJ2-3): NAGVMQNPRHLVRRRGQEARLRCSPMKGHSHVYWYRQLPEEGLKFMVYLQKENIIDESGMPKERFSAEFPKEGPSILRIQQVVRGDSAAYFCASSPNSTDTQYFGPGTRLTVL.

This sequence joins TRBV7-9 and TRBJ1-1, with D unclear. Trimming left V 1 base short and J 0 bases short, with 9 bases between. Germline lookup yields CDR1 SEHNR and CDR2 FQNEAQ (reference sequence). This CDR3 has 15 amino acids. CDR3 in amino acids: CASSLEGSLNTEAFF. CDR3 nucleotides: TGTGCCAGCAGCTTAGAAGGCAGTTTGAACACTGAAGCTTTCTTT.

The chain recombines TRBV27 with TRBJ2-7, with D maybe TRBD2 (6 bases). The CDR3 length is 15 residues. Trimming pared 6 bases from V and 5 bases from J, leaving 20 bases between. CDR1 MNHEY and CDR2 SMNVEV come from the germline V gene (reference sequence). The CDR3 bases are TGTGCCAGCAGCGGGCGGGGAAATTTGTATGACGAGCAGTACTTC. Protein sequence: CASSGRGNLYDEQYF.

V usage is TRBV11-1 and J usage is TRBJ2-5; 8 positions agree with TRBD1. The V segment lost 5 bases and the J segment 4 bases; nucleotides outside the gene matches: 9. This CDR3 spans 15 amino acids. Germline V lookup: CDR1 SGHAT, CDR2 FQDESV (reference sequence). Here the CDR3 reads CASSLRQGASETQYF. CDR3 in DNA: TGTGCCAGCAGCCTCCGTCAGGGGGCATCAGAGACCCAGTACTTC.

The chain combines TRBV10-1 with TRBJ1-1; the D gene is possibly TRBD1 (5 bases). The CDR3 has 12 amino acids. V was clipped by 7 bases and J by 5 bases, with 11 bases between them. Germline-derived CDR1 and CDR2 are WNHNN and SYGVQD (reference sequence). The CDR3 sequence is CASTDGGTEAFF. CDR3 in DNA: TGCGCCAGCACCGACGGGGGGACTGAAGCTTTCTTT.

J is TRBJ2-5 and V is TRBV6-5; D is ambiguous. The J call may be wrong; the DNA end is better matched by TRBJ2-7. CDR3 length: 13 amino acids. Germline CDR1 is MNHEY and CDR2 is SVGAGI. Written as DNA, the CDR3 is TGTGCCAGCAGTCGCAAGTGGGCCTACGAGCAGTACTTC. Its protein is CASSRKWAYEQYF.

CDR3 nucleotides: TGTGCCAGTAGTTCATTGGGGCTTCGGTATGGCTACACCTTC. This gives the protein CASSSLGLRYGYTF. V is TRBV19 and J is TRBJ1-2; tentative D call: TRBD1 (5 bases). With 5 bases removed from V and 5 bases from J, the gap between germline ends came to 15 bases. The germline V gene has CDR1 LNHDA and CDR2 SQIVND (reference sequence). This CDR3 is 14 amino acids long.

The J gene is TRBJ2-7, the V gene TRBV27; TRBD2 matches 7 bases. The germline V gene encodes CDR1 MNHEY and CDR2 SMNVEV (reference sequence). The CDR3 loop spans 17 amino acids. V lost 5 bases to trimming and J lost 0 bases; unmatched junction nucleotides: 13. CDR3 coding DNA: TGTGCCAGCAGTCCCTCCCGGACTAGGGCAAGCTCCTACGAGCAGTACTTC. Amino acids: CASSPSRTRASSYEQYF.

The DNA of the CDR3 is TGTGCCAGCAGCCCGGACAGGGGAGTCGGCGGCTACACCTTC. It is translated as CASSPDRGVGGYTF. The rearrangement links TRBV5-4 to TRBJ1-2, with 9 bases that match TRBD1. The CDR3 spans 14 residues. V shed 4 bases and J 8 bases; nucleotides not matched to a gene: 9. Germline V CDR1 and CDR2: SGHNT, YYREEE (reference sequence).

CDR3 amino acids: CASSLETGEQFF. In DNA form, the CDR3 reads TGCGCCAGCAGCCTGGAGACGGGTGAGCAGTTCTTC. This rearrangement joins TRBV5-1 to TRBJ2-1; D not resolved. The CDR3 spans 12 residues. Germline assignment: CDR1 SGHRS and CDR2 YFSETQ. Trimming pared 4 bases from V and 9 bases from J, leaving 11 bases between.

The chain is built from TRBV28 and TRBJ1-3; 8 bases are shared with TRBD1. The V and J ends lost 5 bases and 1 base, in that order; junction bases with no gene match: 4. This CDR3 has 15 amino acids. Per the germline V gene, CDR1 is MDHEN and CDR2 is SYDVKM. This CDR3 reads CASSAGQVSGNTIYF. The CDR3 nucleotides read TGTGCCAGCAGTGCGGGACAGGTATCTGGAAACACCATATATTTT.

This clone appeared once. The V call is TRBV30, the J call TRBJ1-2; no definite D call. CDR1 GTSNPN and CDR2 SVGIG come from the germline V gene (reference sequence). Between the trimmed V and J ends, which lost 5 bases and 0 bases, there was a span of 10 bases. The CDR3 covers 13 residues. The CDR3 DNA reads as TGTGCCTGGTGGGTGCAGGCTAACTATGGCTACACCTTC. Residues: CAWWVQANYGYTF.

In DNA, the CDR3 is TGTGCCAGCAAGGACAGGGGTGGTGAAAAACTGTTTTTT. It yields the protein CASKDRGGEKLFF. This chain joins TRBV2 and TRBJ1-4; 9 bases align to TRBD1. The germline V gene has CDR1 SNHLY and CDR2 FYNNEI. V shed 7 bases and J 7 bases; nucleotides not matched to a gene: 4. This CDR3 comprises 13 residues.

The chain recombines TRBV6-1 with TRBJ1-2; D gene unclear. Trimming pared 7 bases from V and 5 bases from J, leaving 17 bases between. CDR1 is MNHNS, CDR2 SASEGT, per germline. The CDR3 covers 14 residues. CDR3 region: CASIRTRLEYGYTF. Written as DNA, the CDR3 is TGTGCCAGCATCCGGACCCGACTGGAGTATGGCTACACCTTC.

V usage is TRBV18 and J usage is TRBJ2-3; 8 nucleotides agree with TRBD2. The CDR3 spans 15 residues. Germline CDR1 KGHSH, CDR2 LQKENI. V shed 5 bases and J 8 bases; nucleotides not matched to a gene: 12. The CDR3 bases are TGTGCCAGCTCATCGGGGGGGGCGTCGTTCGGTACGCAGTATTTT. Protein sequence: CASSSGGASFGTQYF.

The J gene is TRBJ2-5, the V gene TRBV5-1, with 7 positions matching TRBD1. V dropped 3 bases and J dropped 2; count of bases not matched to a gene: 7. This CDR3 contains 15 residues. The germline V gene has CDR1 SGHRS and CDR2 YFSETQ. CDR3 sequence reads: CASSWSLDRQETQYF. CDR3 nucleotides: TGCGCCAGCAGCTGGTCCTTGGACAGGCAAGAGACCCAGTACTTC.

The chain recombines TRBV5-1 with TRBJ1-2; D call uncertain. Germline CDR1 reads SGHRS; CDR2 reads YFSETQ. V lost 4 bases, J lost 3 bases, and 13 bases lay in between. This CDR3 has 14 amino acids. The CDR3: CASSPDPSDYGYTF. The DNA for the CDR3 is TGCGCCAGCAGCCCGGACCCTTCGGACTATGGCTACACCTTC.

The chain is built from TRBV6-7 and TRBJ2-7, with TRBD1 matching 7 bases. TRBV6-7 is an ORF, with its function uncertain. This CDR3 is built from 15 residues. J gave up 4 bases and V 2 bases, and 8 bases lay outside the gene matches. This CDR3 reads CASSYQGDRRYEQYF. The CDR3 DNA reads TGTGCCAGCAGTTACCAGGGGGACCGGAGGTACGAGCAGTACTTC.